The subject of this entry is one T cell receptor beta chain. Its matching antigen is unknown. In the PCR, 60 Vbeta and 13 Jbeta primers were used. Some clones are missing from TCRdb's copy, which holds only in-frame ones; the method was immunoSEQ multiplex PCR. The repertoire consists of roughly 100,000 clones, with around 79% occurring once and the leading ten covering around 5%. V lost 0 bases and J lost 4; bases outside the gene matches: 6. The CDR3 has 15 residues. Germline V gene sequence: CDR1 SGHRS, CDR2 YFSETQ. These data come from a study of cytomegalovirus exposure and HLA in healthy donors. Study findings and constraints: Exclusion applied to some V segments, including TRBV6-2 and TRBV6-3, as they were indistinguishable. Within the data, a cluster of highly shared sequence variants was likely a sequencing artifact.

The chain carries TRBV5-1 and TRBJ1-1, with 7 bases identical to TRBD1. What was sequenced was PBMCs. The sequence derives from a middle-aged woman in good health and CMV-seronegative. The CDR3 loop reads CASSLGDRDSTEAFF. The CDR3 DNA reads TGCGCCAGCAGCTTGGGGGACCGGGACAGCACTGAAGCTTTCTTT.